This TCR beta chain comes out of a study of blood T cell repertoires in COVID-19. Study-level information: The origin of the acute and convalescent COVID-19 samples was the United States, Italy and Spain. PBMCs, B-cell-depleted T cells, or T cells provided the cDNA or gDNA that made up the material.

Original handling: Cell counts per sample came from amplifying reference gene primers. Sequenced by immunoSEQ multiplex PCR; TCRdb stores in-frame clones only, minus some. The DNA was the basis for D and trimming; V, J and clone size are from that table. The sample lists 55,000 to 75,000 clones; about 80% were seen once. Germline CDR1 reads LNHDA; CDR2 reads SQIVND (reference sequence). Germline trimming cut 4 bases from V and 5 bases from J; bases unmatched to any gene: 3. CDR3 size: 14 residues. The clonotype originates from a woman between 70 and 85 years old with acute or convalescent COVID-19. This chain joins TRBV19 and TRBJ2-3; 10 bases are shared with TRBD2. Sequencing was performed on peripheral blood. CDR3 sequence (DNA): TGTGCCAGTAGTAGTAGCGGGAGGAGAGATACGCAGTATTTT. The encoded protein is CASSSSGRRDTQYF.